These 18 T cell receptor beta chains were sequenced from one sample in a study of blood T cell repertoires in COVID-19. The data were produced by immunoSEQ multiplex PCR, yet TCRdb's version contains in-frame clones alone and is incomplete. Of over 100,000 clones in the sample, 80% to 85% are singletons; the top ten hold roughly 9.1%. Sequencing was carried out using peripheral blood. The source is a woman aged 55-70 years with active or convalescent COVID-19.

The V gene is TRBV5-6, the J gene TRBJ2-7; 9 positions match TRBD1. With V trimmed by 4 bases and J by 5 bases, 10 bases remained unmatched. CDR1 SGHDT and CDR2 YYEEEE come from the germline V gene. The CDR3 length is 15 residues. In nucleotides, the CDR3 is TGTGCCAGCAGCCCGCCCGGGACAGGGAGCCACGAGCAGTACTTC. Residues: CASSPPGTGSHEQYF.

The V gene is TRBV9, the J gene TRBJ1-6, with TRBD1 as a possible D gene (6 bases). V was clipped by 3 bases and J by 10 bases, with 14 bases between them. The CDR3 is made up of 14 amino acids. Germline assignment: CDR1 SGDLS and CDR2 YYNGEE. The CDR3 coding sequence is TGTGCCAGCAGCGCCAGGACAGTCGACTCACCCCTCCACTTT. Translation gives CASSARTVDSPLHF.

The chain combines TRBV28 with TRBJ1-6; TRBD1 might be the D (5 bases). CDR3 length equals 15 residues. V was pared by 7 bases and J by 3 bases, with 13 bases between. Germline V gene data show CDR1 as MDHEN and CDR2 as SYDVKM. The DNA for the CDR3 is TGTGCCAGCAACCCCCGCGGGGGCTATAATTCACCCCTCCACTTT. Residues: CASNPRGGYNSPLHF.

The chain is built from TRBV18 and TRBJ2-1; 11 bases map to TRBD1. Losses at the gene ends were 3 bases for V and 6 bases for J; bases not matched to a gene: 4. In germline, CDR1 is KGHSH, CDR2 LQKENI. The CDR3 length is 15 residues. The CDR3 DNA follows: TGTGCCAGCTCACCGGGGGACAGGGGGGCCAATGAGCAGTTCTTC. It codes for CASSPGDRGANEQFF. The variable domain in full, with the rest retrieved from reference TRBV18 and TRBJ2-1, is NAGVMQNPRHLVRRRGQEARLRCSPMKGHSHVYWYRQLPEEGLKFMVYLQKENIIDESGMPKERFSAEFPKEGPSILRIQQVVRGDSAAYFCASSPGDRGANEQFFGPGTRLTVL.

The chain links TRBV6-6 to TRBJ1-4, with 7 bases that match TRBD1. Per germline, CDR1 MNHNY and CDR2 SVGAGI (reference sequence). The CDR3 is 16 amino acids. The V gene end was trimmed by 4 bases and the J gene end by 7 bases; junction bases not matched to a gene: 12. The CDR3 here is CASSLGGTRDSEKLFF. In nucleotides, the CDR3 is TGTGCCAGCAGTTTGGGCGGGACCCGGGACAGTGAAAAACTGTTTTTT.

The chain links TRBV5-1 to TRBJ1-3; 7 positions match TRBD1. Germline CDR1 reads SGHRS; CDR2 reads YFSETQ. The J segment lost 8 bases and the V segment lost 0 bases, leaving 5 bases of the junction unmatched. CDR3 length: 14 amino acids. The CDR3 nucleotides read TGCGCCAGCAGCTTGGCCGGGACAGCGGACACCATATATTTT. It specifies CASSLAGTADTIYF.

Only one count was recorded for this clone. The genes are TRBV20-1 and TRBJ1-1, with 7 bases aligning to TRBD1. With 2 bases clipped from V and 8 bases from J, the junction kept 2 bases outside the gene matches. The germline V gene encodes CDR1 DFQATT and CDR2 SNEGSKA (reference sequence). The CDR3 has 11 residues. CDR3 protein: CSARRTGEAFF. The CDR3 DNA reads as TGCAGTGCTAGACGGACAGGAGAAGCTTTCTTT.

This chain links TRBV5-6 with TRBJ2-7; TRBD1 agrees at 9 bases. CDR3 length equals 15 residues. Per germline, CDR1 SGHDT and CDR2 YYEEEE. With V trimmed by 4 bases and J by 1 base, 6 bases remained unmatched. The CDR3 sequence: CASSPGTGISYEQYF. The CDR3 nucleotides read TGTGCCAGCAGCCCCGGGACAGGGATTTCCTACGAGCAGTACTTC.

This chain connects TRBV5-1 to TRBJ2-5, with 8 bases identical to TRBD2. The CDR3 spans 14 residues. Germline CDR1 reads SGHRS; CDR2 reads YFSETQ. V lost 3 bases, J lost 4 bases, and 5 bases stayed unmatched. This CDR3 is CASSSGLARETQYF. CDR3 bases: TGCGCCAGCAGCTCCGGACTAGCCAGAGAGACCCAGTACTTC.

The CDR3 DNA follows: TGTGCCTGGAGTGCTTGGGACAATAGCGGGAGGGGCTCCTACAATGAGCAGTTCTTC. Amino acid sequence: CAWSAWDNSGRGSYNEQFF. This chain links TRBV30 with TRBJ2-1, with 11 bases lining up with TRBD2. V lost 1 base, J lost 0 bases, and 11 bases stayed unmatched. This CDR3 region has 19 residues. Germline values: CDR1 GTSNPN, CDR2 SVGIG (reference sequence).

The chain has TRBV6-5 and TRBJ1-5; 7 bases line up with TRBD1. With 1 base clipped from V and 1 base from J, the junction kept 4 bases outside the gene matches. The CDR3 loop spans 16 amino acids. The V gene's germline CDR1 is MNHEY and CDR2 SVGAGI. The CDR3 nucleotides read TGTGCCAGCAGTTACTGGGACAGCGGGAGCAATCAGCCCCAGCATTTT. The encoded protein is CASSYWDSGSNQPQHF.

The chain joins TRBV4-2 to TRBJ2-7; 11 nucleotides line up with TRBD1. Germline CDR1 and CDR2: LGHNA and YNFKEQ. Trimming removed 4 bases from V and 3 bases from J; junction bases left unmatched: 11. The length of the CDR3 is 17 residues. DNA of the CDR3: TGTGCCAGCAGCCGCGGACAGGGGGCACCCTTGTACTACGAGCAGTACGTC. It encodes CASSRGQGAPLYYEQYV.

The chain recombines TRBV11-2 with TRBJ2-2; a weak D match, TRBD1 (5 bases). This CDR3 is 13 amino acids long. With 4 bases removed from V and 4 bases from J, the gap between germline ends came to 7 bases. Germline CDR1 and CDR2: SGHAT and FQNNGV. In nucleotides, the CDR3 is TGTGCCAGCAGCTCAGGGATCACCGGGGAGCTGTTTTTT. This translates into CASSSGITGELFF.

The chain combines TRBV9 with TRBJ1-1; 7 bases fit TRBD1. V lost 2 bases and J lost 4; bases outside the gene matches: 5. This CDR3 has 14 residues. The germline CDR1 and CDR2 sequences are SGDLS and YYNGEE. The CDR3 nucleotides read TGTGCCAGCAGCGTGGGACAGATACGCACTGAAGCTTTCTTT. It translates to CASSVGQIRTEAFF.

The chain combines TRBV5-1 with TRBJ1-2; 7 nucleotides align to TRBD1. Germline-derived CDR1 and CDR2 are SGHRS and YFSETQ. The length of the CDR3 is 14 residues. V gave up 4 bases and J gave up 5 bases; unmatched junction bases: 8. The CDR3 sequence: CASSLGQDHYGYTF. The CDR3 region has the DNA TGCGCCAGCAGCCTTGGACAGGACCATTATGGCTACACCTTC.

The chain joins TRBV3-1 (or the pseudogene TRBV3-2) to TRBJ2-5, with 11 bases that match TRBD2. This CDR3 comprises 18 residues. Germline loops: CDR1 LGHDT, CDR2 YNNKEL (reference sequence). Trimming at V came to 1 base and at J to 1 base, leaving 8 bases not matched to a gene. CDR3 in amino acids: CASSQGLSGGAGQETQYF. In DNA form, the CDR3 reads TGTGCCAGCAGCCAAGGGCTTAGCGGGGGGGCGGGCCAAGAGACCCAGTACTTC.

This clone was detected only once. The V call is TRBV24-1, the J call TRBJ1-5, with a possible D match to TRBD1 (5 bases). The CDR3 totals 13 residues. Germline V gives CDR1 KGHDR, CDR2 SFDVKD. Trimming removed 3 bases from V and 5 bases from J, with 7 bases in between. In DNA, the CDR3 is TGTGCCACCAGTGATAGGGGCTATCAGCCCCAGCATTTT. Translating gives CATSDRGYQPQHF.

The chain employs TRBV28 and TRBJ2-4; tentatively, D is TRBD2 (6 bases). Looked up from germline, CDR1 is MDHEN and CDR2 is SYDVKM. CDR3 length equals 16 residues. The ends were cut back, 2 bases at V and 3 bases at J, with 14 bases in the middle. The CDR3 DNA is TGTGCCAGCAGTTTAACTCAGGAGGGCGGCAAAAACATTCAGTACTTC. It encodes CASSLTQEGGKNIQYF.